These T cell receptor beta chains were read from a single sample in a study of OX40 agonist ivuxolimab in advanced cancers. The data were produced by immunoSEQ multiplex PCR, yet TCRdb's version contains in-frame clones alone and is incomplete. Of about 84,000 clones detected, roughly 90% appear once; the ten largest clones hold more than 0.15%. The material was CD4+ or CD8+ T cells sorted from blood, obtained in a trial of the OX40 agonist ivuxolimab. All receptors come from an adult with an advanced solid tumor such as melanoma, head and neck, liver or kidney cancer. Both conserved end residues are part of each CDR3. Each record gives: J gene, V gene, CDR3 protein.

TRBJ2-7 TRBV6-1 CASSEGPLREQYF
TRBJ2-1 TRBV2 CASSASTGEDEQFF
TRBJ1-1 TRBV10-3 CAISDSRGGAQRTGYTEAFF
TRBJ2-1 TRBV5-1 CASSLAGGYEQFF
TRBJ2-2 TRBV11-2 CASSFRDRVGELFF
TRBJ1-2 TRBV7-8 CASSLGDGANYGYTF
TRBJ2-5 TRBV2 CASRREQQETQYF
TRBJ1-1 TRBV5-6 CASSYGQGMNTEAFF
TRBJ2-7 TRBV5-8 CASTRVYEQYF
TRBJ1-2 TRBV11-2 CASSPDRGTNYGYTF
TRBJ2-6 TRBV27 CASSLAPGAGANVLTF
TRBJ2-5 TRBV2 CASSTDVGLLVTQYF
TRBJ1-1 TRBV19 CASSSLGRKNTEAFF
TRBJ1-2 TRBV5-1 CASSLTQGMGGYTF
TRBJ1-5 TRBV28 CASSLYDQPQHF
TRBJ2-2 TRBV5-4 CASSLRGRNTGELFF
TRBJ2-3 TRBV19 CASSIRRGGPDTQYF
TRBJ2-1 TRBV15 CATSRDRGEQFF
TRBJ1-2 TRBV20-1 CSARQDYGYTF
TRBJ2-5 TRBV28 CASSLSLAGVETQYF
TRBJ2-2 TRBV5-1 CASSFSGRDTGELFF
TRBJ2-2 TRBV11-2 CASPTQGAWLNTGELFF
TRBJ2-3 TRBV2 CASSEEVVTDTQYF
TRBJ2-7 TRBV4-1 CASSPYFSPPYEQYF
TRBJ1-6 TRBV5-4 CASSFGQLNSPLHF
TRBJ1-2 TRBV5-1 CASSNWTWGYTF
TRBJ2-3 TRBV18 CASSPTSGASTDTQYF
TRBJ2-3 TRBV5-1 CASRGLPTDTQYF
TRBJ2-1 TRBV5-1 CASSLAPLSYNEQFF
TRBJ2-7 TRBV7-9 CASSLAGGNEQYF
TRBJ2-3 TRBV18 CASSPPSGAARTDTQYF
TRBJ2-6 TRBV6-1 CASKVSGANVLTF
TRBJ1-5 TRBV19 CASSISRPGNQPQHF
TRBJ2-5 TRBV6-6 CASSFGQGIETQYF
TRBJ1-4 TRBV5-1 CASSFIGTPNEKLFF
TRBJ2-3 TRBV28 CASSYIGTSGTDTQYF
TRBJ2-5 TRBV5-1 CASSLKGTGVSETQYF
TRBJ2-2 TRBV5-1 CASTLPQAGGSGELFF
TRBJ1-5 TRBV7-2 CASSPRRGTVVQPQHF
TRBJ2-2 TRBV5-6 CASKRKARDTGELFF
TRBJ1-5 TRBV18 CASSPPGGNQPQHF
TRBJ2-4 TRBV5-4 CASSLPGGAKNIQYF
TRBJ2-2 TRBV18 CASSPGLNTGELFF